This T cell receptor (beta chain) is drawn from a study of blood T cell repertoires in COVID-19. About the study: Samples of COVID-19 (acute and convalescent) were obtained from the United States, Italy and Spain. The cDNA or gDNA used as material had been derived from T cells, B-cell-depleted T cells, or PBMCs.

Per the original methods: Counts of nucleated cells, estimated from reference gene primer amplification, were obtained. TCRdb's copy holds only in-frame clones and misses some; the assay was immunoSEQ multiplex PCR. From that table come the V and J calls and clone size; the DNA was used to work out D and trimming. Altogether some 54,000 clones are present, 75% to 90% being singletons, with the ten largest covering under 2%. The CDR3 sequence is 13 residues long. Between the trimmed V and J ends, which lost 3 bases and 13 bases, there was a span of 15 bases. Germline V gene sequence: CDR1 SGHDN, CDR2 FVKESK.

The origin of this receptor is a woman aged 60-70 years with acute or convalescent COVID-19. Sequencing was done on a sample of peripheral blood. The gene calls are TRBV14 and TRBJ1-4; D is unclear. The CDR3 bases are TGTGCCAGCAGCCAGGAAGAGGCCGGTGGACTGTTTTTT. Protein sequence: CASSQEEAGGLFF.